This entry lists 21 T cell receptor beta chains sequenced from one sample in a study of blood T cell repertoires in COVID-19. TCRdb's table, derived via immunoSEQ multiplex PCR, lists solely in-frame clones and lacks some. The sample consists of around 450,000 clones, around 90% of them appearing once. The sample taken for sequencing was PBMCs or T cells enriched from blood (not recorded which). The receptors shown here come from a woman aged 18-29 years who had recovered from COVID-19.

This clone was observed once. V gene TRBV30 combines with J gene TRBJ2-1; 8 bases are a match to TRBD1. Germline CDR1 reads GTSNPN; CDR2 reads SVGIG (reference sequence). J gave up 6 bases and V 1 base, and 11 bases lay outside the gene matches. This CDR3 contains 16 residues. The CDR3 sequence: CAWSGFGQGDRNEQFF. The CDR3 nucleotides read TGTGCCTGGAGTGGTTTCGGACAGGGCGATCGCAATGAGCAGTTCTTC.

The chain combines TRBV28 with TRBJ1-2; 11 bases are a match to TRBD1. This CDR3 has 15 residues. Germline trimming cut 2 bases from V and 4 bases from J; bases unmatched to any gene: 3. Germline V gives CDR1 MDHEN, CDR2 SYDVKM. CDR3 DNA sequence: TGTGCCAGCAGTTTACCTGGACAGGGGGCCTATGGCTACACCTTC. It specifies CASSLPGQGAYGYTF.

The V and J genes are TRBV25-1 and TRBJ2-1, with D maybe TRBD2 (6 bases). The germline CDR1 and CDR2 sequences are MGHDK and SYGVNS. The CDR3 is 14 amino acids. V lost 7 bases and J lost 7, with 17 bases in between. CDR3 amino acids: CASTDRVTSNEQFF. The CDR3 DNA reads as TGTGCCAGCACCGACCGGGTGACTAGTAATGAGCAGTTCTTC.

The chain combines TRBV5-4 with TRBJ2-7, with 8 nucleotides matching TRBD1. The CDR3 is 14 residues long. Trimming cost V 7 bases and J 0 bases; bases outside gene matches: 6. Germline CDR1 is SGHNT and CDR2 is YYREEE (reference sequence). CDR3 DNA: TGTGCCAGCGAACGACAGGGGTTCTCCTACGAGCAGTACTTC. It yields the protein CASERQGFSYEQYF.

The CDR3 is CASSPFSYAVSNQPQHF. CDR3 DNA sequence: TGTGCCAGCAGTCCCTTCTCTTACGCGGTTAGCAATCAGCCCCAGCATTTT. This sequence joins TRBV6-6 and TRBJ1-5; D gene unclear. The CDR3 consists of 17 residues. Trimming left V 5 bases short and J 0 bases short, with 17 bases between. Germline V gives CDR1 MNHNY, CDR2 SVGAGI (reference sequence).

This chain's CDR3 is CSVAADSRSTEAFF. In DNA, the CDR3 is TGCAGCGTCGCGGCGGACAGTCGGAGCACTGAAGCTTTCTTT. The chain has TRBV29-1 and TRBJ1-1; tentatively, D is TRBD1 (6 bases). V was clipped by 6 bases and J by 4 bases, with 18 bases between them. This CDR3 has 14 amino acids. CDR1 is SQVTM, CDR2 ANQGSEA, per germline.

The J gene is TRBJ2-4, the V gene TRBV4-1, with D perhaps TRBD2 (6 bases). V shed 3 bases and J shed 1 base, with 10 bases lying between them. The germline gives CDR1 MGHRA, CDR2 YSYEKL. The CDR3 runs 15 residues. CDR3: CASSHRGMAKNIQYF. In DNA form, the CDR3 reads TGCGCCAGCAGCCACCGGGGGATGGCCAAAAACATTCAGTACTTC.

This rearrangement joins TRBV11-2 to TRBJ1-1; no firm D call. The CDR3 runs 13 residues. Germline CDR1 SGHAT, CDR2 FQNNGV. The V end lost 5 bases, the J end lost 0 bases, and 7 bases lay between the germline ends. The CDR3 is CASSVTMNTEAFF. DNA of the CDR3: TGTGCCAGCAGCGTTACTATGAACACTGAAGCTTTCTTT. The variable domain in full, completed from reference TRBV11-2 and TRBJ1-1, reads EAGVAQSPRYKIIEKRQSVAFWCNPISGHATLYWYQQILGQGPKLLIQFQNNGVVDDSQLPKDRFSAERLKGVDSTLKIQPAKLEDSAVYLCASSVTMNTEAFFGQGTRLTVV.

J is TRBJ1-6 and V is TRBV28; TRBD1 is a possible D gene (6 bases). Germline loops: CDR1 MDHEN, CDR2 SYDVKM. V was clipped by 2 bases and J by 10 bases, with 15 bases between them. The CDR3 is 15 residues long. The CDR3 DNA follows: TGTGCCAGCAGTTTAGAAGAACAGGGAAGCTCACCCCTCCACTTT. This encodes CASSLEEQGSSPLHF.

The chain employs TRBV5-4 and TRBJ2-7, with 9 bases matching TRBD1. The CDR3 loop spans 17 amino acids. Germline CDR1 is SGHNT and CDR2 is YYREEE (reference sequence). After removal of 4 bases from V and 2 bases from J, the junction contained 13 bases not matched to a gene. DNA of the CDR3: TGTGCCAGCAGCGTCGCCCCGGTGGGACAGGGACCCTACGAGCAGTACTTC. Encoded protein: CASSVAPVGQGPYEQYF.

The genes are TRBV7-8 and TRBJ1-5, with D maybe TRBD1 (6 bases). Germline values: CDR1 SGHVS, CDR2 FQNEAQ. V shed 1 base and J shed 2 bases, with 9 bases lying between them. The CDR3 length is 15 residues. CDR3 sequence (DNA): TGTGCCAGCAGCTTAGAGGGGGTGGGCAATCAGCCCCAGCATTTT. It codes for CASSLEGVGNQPQHF.

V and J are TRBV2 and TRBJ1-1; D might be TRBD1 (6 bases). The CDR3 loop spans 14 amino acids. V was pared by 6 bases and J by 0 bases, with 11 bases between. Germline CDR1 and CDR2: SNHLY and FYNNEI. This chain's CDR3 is CASSPTGMNTEAFF. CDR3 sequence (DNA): TGTGCCAGCAGCCCAACAGGGATGAACACTGAAGCTTTCTTT.

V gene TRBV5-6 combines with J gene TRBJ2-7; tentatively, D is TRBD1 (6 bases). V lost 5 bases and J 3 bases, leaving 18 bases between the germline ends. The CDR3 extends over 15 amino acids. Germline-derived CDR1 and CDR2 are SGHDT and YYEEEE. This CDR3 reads CASSPVLQGVYEQYF. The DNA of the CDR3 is TGTGCCAGCAGTCCCGTGCTACAGGGCGTCTACGAGCAGTACTTC.

For the CDR3, the DNA is TGTGCCAGCAGTGAAGCCGGACAGTCCACCTACGAGCAGTACTTC. Its protein is CASSEAGQSTYEQYF. J is TRBJ2-7 and V is TRBV6-1; possibly TRBD1 for D (6 bases). The V gene lost 0 bases and the J gene lost 2 bases, with 11 bases spanning the gap. The CDR3 is 15 residues long. Per germline, CDR1 MNHNS and CDR2 SASEGT.

DNA of the CDR3: TGTGCCTGGAGTTTGACCCGGGTTGGGCGGGCCAAACGCTCCTACAATGAGCAGTTCTTC. This sequence encodes CAWSLTRVGRAKRSYNEQFF. The rearrangement joins TRBV30 to TRBJ2-1; TRBD2 might be the D (5 bases). The ends were cut back, 2 bases at V and 0 bases at J, with 26 bases in the middle. Looked up from germline, CDR1 is GTSNPN and CDR2 is SVGIG (reference sequence). The length of the CDR3 is 20 residues.

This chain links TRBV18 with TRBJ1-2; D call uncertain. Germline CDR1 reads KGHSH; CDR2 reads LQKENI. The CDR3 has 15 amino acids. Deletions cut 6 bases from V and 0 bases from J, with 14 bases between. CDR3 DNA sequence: TGTGCCAGCTCCCCCGGCAGCGAGGCTAACTATGGCTACACCTTC. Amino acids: CASSPGSEANYGYTF.

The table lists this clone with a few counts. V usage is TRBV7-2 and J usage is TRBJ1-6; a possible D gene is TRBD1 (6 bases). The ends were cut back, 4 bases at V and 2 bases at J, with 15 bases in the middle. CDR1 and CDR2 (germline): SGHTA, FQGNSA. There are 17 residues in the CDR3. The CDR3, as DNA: TGTGCCAGCAGCTCCGGGGGGAGGGGGACCTATAATTCACCCCTCCACTTT. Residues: CASSSGGRGTYNSPLHF.

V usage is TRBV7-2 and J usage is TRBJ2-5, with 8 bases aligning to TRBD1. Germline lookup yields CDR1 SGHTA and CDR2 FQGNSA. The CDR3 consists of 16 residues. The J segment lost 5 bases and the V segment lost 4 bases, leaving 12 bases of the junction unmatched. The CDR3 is CASSSFWTGNWETQYF. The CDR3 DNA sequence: TGTGCCAGCAGCTCCTTTTGGACAGGGAACTGGGAGACCCAGTACTTC.

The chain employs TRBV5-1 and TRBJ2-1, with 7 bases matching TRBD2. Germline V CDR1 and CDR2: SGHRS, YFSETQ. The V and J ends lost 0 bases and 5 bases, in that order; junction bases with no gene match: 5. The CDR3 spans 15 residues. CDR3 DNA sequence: TGCGCCAGCAGCTTGGACGGGGGGAGACACAATGAGCAGTTCTTC. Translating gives CASSLDGGRHNEQFF.

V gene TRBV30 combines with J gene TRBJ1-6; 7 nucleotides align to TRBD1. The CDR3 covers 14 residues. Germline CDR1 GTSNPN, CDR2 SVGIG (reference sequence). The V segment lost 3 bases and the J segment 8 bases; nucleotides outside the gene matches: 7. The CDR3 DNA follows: TGTGCCTGGAGCTTCCGGGACAGCTATTCACCCCTCCACTTT. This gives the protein CAWSFRDSYSPLHF.

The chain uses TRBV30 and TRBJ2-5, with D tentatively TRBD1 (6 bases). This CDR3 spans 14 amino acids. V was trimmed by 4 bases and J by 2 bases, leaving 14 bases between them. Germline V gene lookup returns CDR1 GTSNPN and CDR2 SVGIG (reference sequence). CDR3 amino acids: CAWTLPTGQETQYF. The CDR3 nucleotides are TGTGCCTGGACCCTACCGACAGGTCAAGAGACCCAGTACTTC. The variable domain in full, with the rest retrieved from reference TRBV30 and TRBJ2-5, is SQTIHQWPATLVQPVGSPLSLECTVEGTSNPNLYWYRQAAGRGLQLLFYSVGIGQISSEVPQNLSASRPQDRQFILSSKKLLLSDSGFYLCAWTLPTGQETQYFGPGTRLLVL.